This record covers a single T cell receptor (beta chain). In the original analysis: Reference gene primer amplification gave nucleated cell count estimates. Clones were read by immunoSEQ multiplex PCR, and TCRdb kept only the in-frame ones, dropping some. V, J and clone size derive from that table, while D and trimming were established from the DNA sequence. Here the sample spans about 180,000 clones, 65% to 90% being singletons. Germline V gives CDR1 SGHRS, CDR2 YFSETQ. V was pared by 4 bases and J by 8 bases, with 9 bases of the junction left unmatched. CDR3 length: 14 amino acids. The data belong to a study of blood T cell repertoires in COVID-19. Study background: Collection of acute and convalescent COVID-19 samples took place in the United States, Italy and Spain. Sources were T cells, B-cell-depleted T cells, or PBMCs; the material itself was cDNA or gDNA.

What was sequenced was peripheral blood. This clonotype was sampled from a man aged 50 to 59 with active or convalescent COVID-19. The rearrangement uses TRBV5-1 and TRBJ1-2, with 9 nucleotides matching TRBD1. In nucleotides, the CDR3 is TGCGCCAGCAGCATGAATACAGGGGGCCACGGCTACACCTTC. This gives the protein CASSMNTGGHGYTF.